This T cell receptor (beta chain) was documented in a study of vaccination effects on CD4 cells after COVID-19. A word on this clone: The antigen is unknown.

The table came from immunoSEQ multiplex PCR; TCRdb's copy has only in-frame clones and leaves some out. The sample lists about 24,000 clones, less than 85% seen once, with roughly 8% in the top ten. The V gene's germline CDR1 is SQVTM and CDR2 ANQGSEA. Trimming cost V 2 bases and J 6 bases; bases outside gene matches: 3. This CDR3 comprises 14 residues. Pools of viral peptides were used by the ViraFEST assay to expand antigen-specific CD4+ T cells ahead of sequencing. Isolation of CD4+ T cells took place after about nine days of culture. Two doses of BNT162b2 or mRNA-1273 vaccine were administered to participants.

The specimen was CD4+ T cells from PBMCs cultured with SARS-CoV-2 spike peptides, collected after COVID-19 vaccination. The rearrangement uses TRBV29-1 and TRBJ2-2; 10 nucleotides line up with TRBD2. This clonotype was sampled from a human donor who received a COVID-19 vaccine. Here the CDR3 DNA reads TGCAGCGTTGAAAGGCTAGCGGGAGCCGGGGAGCTGTTTTTT. Translated, it gives CSVERLAGAGELFF.